This T cell receptor (beta chain) was found in a study of CD8 T cells in ankylosing spondylitis. This clonotype has a count of ten or more. The antigen is unknown. The CDR3 is made up of 14 amino acids. CDR1 and CDR2 (germline): DFQATT, SNEGSKA (reference sequence). The ends lost 6 bases at V and 3 bases at J; junction bases unmatched: 11. Study-wide points: Ankylosing spondylitis blood appeared to be characterized by a TCR beta motif of eight or nine highly homologous variants.

TCRdb reprocessed the 5' RACE reads with MiXCR, giving one entry per CDR3 protein. The table lists approximately 140,000 distinct CDR3 sequences, under 45% of them singletons, with roughly 15% in the top ten. The sequence came from a male donor with ankylosing spondylitis. Source material: synovial fluid, either unsorted or a sorted T cell fraction (not recorded which). The J gene is TRBJ2-7, the V gene TRBV20-1; the match to TRBD1 covers 7 bases. CDR3 sequence: CSAMNAGTDYEQYF. CDR3 nucleotides: TGCAGTGCGATGAATGCCGGGACAGACTACGAGCAGTACTTC.